Following are 32 T cell receptor beta chains from one sample sequenced in a study of blood T cell repertoires in COVID-19. Clones were sequenced by immunoSEQ multiplex PCR, and TCRdb holds only the in-frame ones, with some missing. In the table there are tens of thousands of clones, roughly 87% of which are singletons. Input material: peripheral blood. The receptors stem from a man older than 75 in a cohort sampled during active COVID-19.

This rearrangement joins TRBV9 to TRBJ1-2, with D possibly being TRBD1 (6 bases). V was cut by 3 bases and J by 6 bases, with 15 bases left in between. CDR3 length: 14 residues. Germline V gene data show CDR1 as SGDLS and CDR2 as YYNGEE. The CDR3, as DNA: TGTGCCAGCAGCGCAGGACAGAGCCCCCATGGCTACACCTTC. This encodes CASSAGQSPHGYTF.

The chain links TRBV6-2 or TRBV6-3 to TRBJ2-7, with 9 bases matching TRBD2. Germline assignment: CDR1 MNHEY and CDR2 SVGEGT. This CDR3 has 15 residues. The ends lost 4 bases at V and 0 bases at J; junction bases unmatched: 4. The CDR3, as DNA: TGTGCCAGCAGTTTAAGCGGGGGGTTCTCCTACGAGCAGTACTTC. Translation gives CASSLSGGFSYEQYF.

This rearrangement joins TRBV4-2 to TRBJ2-7; possibly TRBD2 for D (6 bases). The V end was cut by 0 bases, the J end by 6 bases, with 15 bases between. This CDR3 comprises 15 residues. Germline V gene data show CDR1 as LGHNA and CDR2 as YNFKEQ. CDR3: CASSQDSALGGEQYF. The CDR3 nucleotides are TGTGCCAGCAGCCAAGATTCGGCTCTCGGGGGCGAGCAGTACTTC.

This chain joins TRBV6-2 or TRBV6-3 and TRBJ1-5; D not certain. This CDR3 contains 13 residues. V was trimmed by 2 bases and J by 7 bases, leaving 9 bases between them. CDR1 and CDR2 from the germline V gene are MNHEY and SVGEGT. CDR3 sequence reads: CASSYEVYQPQHF. Here the CDR3 DNA reads TGTGCCAGCAGTTACGAGGTTTACCAGCCCCAGCATTTT.

This clone has only one observation. The chain carries TRBV7-9 and TRBJ1-2, with 7 bases that match TRBD1. CDR3 size: 15 residues. The V gene end was trimmed by 5 bases and the J gene end by 2 bases; junction bases not matched to a gene: 8. The V gene's germline CDR1 is SEHNR and CDR2 FQNEAQ (reference sequence). The CDR3 DNA reads TGTGCCAGCAGCCCCGGGACAGACAGAAACTATGGCTACACCTTC. It specifies CASSPGTDRNYGYTF. Using reference TRBV7-9 and TRBJ1-2 for the parts outside the CDR3, the full variable domain is DTGVSQNPRHKITKRGQNVTFRCDPISEHNRLYWYRQTLGQGPEFLTYFQNEAQLEKSRLLSDRFSAERPKGSFSTLEIQRTEQGDSAMYLCASSPGTDRNYGYTFGSGTRLTVV.

The chain couples TRBV30 to TRBJ2-2; 7 bases are shared with TRBD2. The V gene's germline CDR1 is GTSNPN and CDR2 SVGIG (reference sequence). This CDR3 is built from 14 residues. The V and J ends lost 3 bases and 1 base, in that order; junction bases with no gene match: 2. For the CDR3, the DNA is TGTGCCTGGAGGCGGGGGAGGAACACCGGGGAGCTGTTTTTT. It yields the protein CAWRRGRNTGELFF.

Concerning this clone itself: Additional DNA sequences in this sample encode the identical CDR3. The V gene is TRBV7-3, the J gene TRBJ1-1; D uncertain. CDR3 size: 13 residues. The V gene lost 2 bases and the J gene lost 0 bases, with 4 bases spanning the gap. CDR1 is SGHTA and CDR2 is FQGTGA in the germline V gene. CDR3 nucleotides: TGTGCCAGCAGCTTATCGGTGAACACTGAAGCTTTCTTT. This sequence encodes CASSLSVNTEAFF.

The DNA for the CDR3 is TGTGCCACCAGTGTTCGGGGCCAAGAGACCCAGTACTTC. Its translation: CATSVRGQETQYF. This chain connects TRBV24-1 to TRBJ2-5, with D tentatively TRBD2 (5 bases). Germline values: CDR1 KGHDR, CDR2 SFDVKD. The V gene lost 5 bases and the J gene lost 1 base, with 7 bases spanning the gap. This CDR3 is 13 amino acids long.

V is TRBV5-4 and J is TRBJ2-1; 8 bases map to TRBD2. J lost 2 bases, V lost 4 bases, and 14 bases had no gene match. The germline gives CDR1 SGHNT, CDR2 YYREEE (reference sequence). The CDR3 runs to 18 residues. The CDR3 reads CASSGGVAGGTPYNEQFF. As DNA, the CDR3 is TGTGCCAGCAGCGGCGGGGTCGCGGGGGGTACCCCCTACAATGAGCAGTTCTTC.

The rearrangement uses TRBV10-3 and TRBJ2-3, with 7 bases lining up with TRBD1. The CDR3 is made up of 14 amino acids. V lost 4 bases and J lost 2; bases outside the gene matches: 3. The germline V gene has CDR1 ENHRY and CDR2 SYGVKD. DNA of the CDR3: TGTGCCATCAGTGGGACAGGATACACAGATACGCAGTATTTT. Translating it yields CAISGTGYTDTQYF.

This clone was observed a few times. Different DNA sequences within this sample yield the same CDR3. The V gene is TRBV4-2, the J gene TRBJ1-5; TRBD1 might be the D (6 bases). The CDR3 contains 16 residues. V was trimmed by 3 bases and J by 0 bases, leaving 12 bases between them. Germline assignment: CDR1 LGHNA and CDR2 YNFKEQ. The CDR3 reads CASSQGADYSNQPQHF. In DNA, the CDR3 is TGTGCCAGCAGCCAGGGGGCCGATTATAGCAATCAGCCCCAGCATTTT.

V is TRBV19 and J is TRBJ1-1; the D gene is possibly TRBD1 (6 bases). The CDR3 is 12 residues long. V gave up 6 bases and J gave up 10 bases, with 15 bases separating them. CDR1 LNHDA and CDR2 SQIVND come from the germline V gene (reference sequence). The chain's CDR3 is CASRSQGGGAFF. The CDR3 DNA follows: TGTGCCAGTAGGAGTCAGGGAGGGGGAGCTTTCTTT. The entire variable domain, with the rest obtained from reference TRBV19 and TRBJ1-1, is as follows: DGGITQSPKYLFRKEGQNVTLSCEQNLNHDAMYWYRQDPGQGLRLIYYSQIVNDFQKGDIAEGYSVSREKKESFPLTVTSAQKNPTAFYLCASRSQGGGAFFGQGTRLTVV.

The genes are TRBV5-1 and TRBJ2-1; 10 bases agree with TRBD2. Germline V gene lookup returns CDR1 SGHRS and CDR2 YFSETQ. V trimming: 4 bases; J trimming: 5 bases; junction bases outside the gene matches: 9. This CDR3 region has 16 residues. The CDR3 nucleotides are TGCGCCAGCAGCCCAAAGCGGGGGGGCGTCCACAATGAGCAGTTCTTC. Its protein is CASSPKRGGVHNEQFF.

This chain uses TRBV7-2 with TRBJ2-1, with 9 bases that match TRBD2. J was trimmed by 13 bases and V by 0 bases; bases with no gene match: 10. This CDR3 is 15 amino acids long. The germline gives CDR1 SGHTA, CDR2 FQGNSA. CDR3 protein: CASSLARQRGALQFF. DNA for the CDR3: TGTGCCAGCAGCTTAGCGAGACAGCGGGGGGCTTTACAGTTCTTC. The whole variable domain, remainder taken from reference TRBV7-2 and TRBJ2-1, is GAGVSQSPSNKVTEKGKDVELRCDPISGHTALYWYRQSLGQGLEFLIYFQGNSAPDKSGLPSDRFSAERTGGSVSTLTIQRTQQEDSAVYLCASSLARQRGALQFFGPGTRLTVL.

The chain recombines TRBV4-2 with TRBJ1-1, with D unresolved. Per germline, CDR1 LGHNA and CDR2 YNFKEQ. Trimming removed 5 bases from V and 2 bases from J, with 18 bases in between. CDR3 length: 16 amino acids. In nucleotides, the CDR3 is TGTGCCAGCAGCAACGGACTTCACCGTTCAAACACTGAAGCTTTCTTT. As protein: CASSNGLHRSNTEAFF.

The chain recombines TRBV29-1 with TRBJ2-3; 8 positions match TRBD2. Germline-derived CDR1 and CDR2 are SQVTM and ANQGSEA. This CDR3 is 14 amino acids long. With V trimmed by 2 bases and J by 3 bases, 4 bases remained unmatched. CDR3 protein: CSVETGGRTDTQYF. The CDR3 DNA follows: TGCAGCGTTGAAACGGGGGGGCGGACAGATACGCAGTATTTT.

This chain links TRBV11-2 with TRBJ1-3; TRBD1 is a possible D gene (5 bases). The CDR3 contains 15 residues. V was pared by 5 bases and J by 4 bases, with 15 bases between. Germline CDR1 reads SGHAT; CDR2 reads FQNNGV. CDR3 DNA: TGTGCCAGCAGCCTACGGGGGGTGAACGGAAACACCATATATTTT. It yields the protein CASSLRGVNGNTIYF. Supplemented by reference TRBV11-2 and TRBJ1-3, the full variable domain reads EAGVAQSPRYKIIEKRQSVAFWCNPISGHATLYWYQQILGQGPKLLIQFQNNGVVDDSQLPKDRFSAERLKGVDSTLKIQPAKLEDSAVYLCASSLRGVNGNTIYFGEGSWLTVV.

CDR3 coding DNA: TGTGCCAGCAGCTTAGCCCGGTTCGATACGCAGTATTTT. It specifies CASSLARFDTQYF. V and J are TRBV11-2 and TRBJ2-3, with unresolved D. V lost 1 base and J lost 6, with 8 bases in between. The CDR3 sequence is 13 residues long. Germline V gene sequence: CDR1 SGHAT, CDR2 FQNNGV.

This rearrangement joins TRBV5-1 to TRBJ1-4; D possibly corresponds to TRBD1 (5 bases). The CDR3 is made up of 15 amino acids. Per the germline V gene, CDR1 is SGHRS and CDR2 is YFSETQ. V was clipped by 1 base and J by 8 bases, with 15 bases between them. The CDR3 sequence is CASSLLGGGGEKLFF. The CDR3 DNA follows: TGCGCCAGCAGCTTGCTCGGGGGAGGTGGAGAAAAACTGTTTTTT.

The gene calls are TRBV7-3 and TRBJ2-1, with 8 bases aligning to TRBD2. Germline assignment: CDR1 SGHTA and CDR2 FQGTGA. There are 16 residues in the CDR3. The junction had 6 bases not matched to a gene; V was cut back by 5 bases and J by 0 bases. CDR3 loop: CASSLSGTSSYNEQFF. The CDR3 nucleotides are TGTGCCAGCAGCCTATCCGGGACTAGCTCCTACAATGAGCAGTTCTTC.

This chain uses TRBV25-1 with TRBJ2-7; D may be TRBD2 (6 bases). CDR3 length: 16 amino acids. V lost 1 base to trimming and J lost 2 bases, with 15 bases between them. The germline V gene has CDR1 MGHDK and CDR2 SYGVNS. The CDR3 here is CASSELDGGVTYEQYF. For the CDR3, the DNA is TGTGCCAGCAGTGAATTGGACGGGGGTGTCACCTACGAGCAGTACTTC.

This rearrangement joins TRBV29-1 to TRBJ1-3; possible D gene TRBD1, 6 bases. V lost 8 bases and J 0 bases, leaving 11 bases between the germline ends. The CDR3 contains 13 residues. Germline CDR1 SQVTM, CDR2 ANQGSEA. The DNA for the CDR3 is TGCAGCATCTTACAGGGCTCTGGAAACACCATATATTTT. Amino acids: CSILQGSGNTIYF.

The chain couples TRBV18 to TRBJ1-6; D might be TRBD1 (6 bases). Germline CDR1 KGHSH, CDR2 LQKENI. This CDR3 has 15 amino acids. Trimming removed 3 bases at V and 5 bases at J, with 11 bases between. CDR3 DNA sequence: TGTGCCAGCTCACCCTCCGGGACAAATAATTCACCCCTCCACTTT. Translating it yields CASSPSGTNNSPLHF.

This clone was counted only a few times. The chain combines TRBV28 with TRBJ1-1; 7 nucleotides match TRBD1. Germline CDR1 MDHEN, CDR2 SYDVKM. CDR3 length: 16 amino acids. V trimming: 4 bases; J trimming: 4 bases; junction bases outside the gene matches: 12. As DNA, the CDR3 is TGTGCCAGCAGTTCGCCGGGACAGTTTTGGATCACTGAAGCTTTCTTT. This gives the protein CASSSPGQFWITEAFF.

This clone was recorded a few times. The CDR3 DNA reads as TGTGCCAGCAGCTACGAGACAGGGGGAGGTGGCTACACCTTC. This encodes CASSYETGGGGYTF. The chain employs TRBV7-3 and TRBJ1-2; TRBD1 matches 9 bases. The CDR3 totals 14 residues. CDR1 SGHTA and CDR2 FQGTGA come from the germline V gene. The V gene end was trimmed by 4 bases and the J gene end by 7 bases; junction bases not matched to a gene: 7. Full variable domain (rest looked up from reference TRBV7-3 and TRBJ1-2): GAGVSQTPSNKVTEKGKYVELRCDPISGHTALYWYRQSLGQGPEFLIYFQGTGAADDSGLPNDRFFAVRPEGSVSTLKIQRTERGDSAVYLCASSYETGGGGYTFGSGTRLTVV.

The gene calls are TRBV30 and TRBJ2-7; the match to TRBD1 covers 7 bases. CDR1 is GTSNPN, CDR2 SVGIG, per germline (reference sequence). The CDR3 length is 12 residues. Germline trimming cut 3 bases from V and 6 bases from J; bases unmatched to any gene: 5. The CDR3 DNA follows: TGTGCCTGGAGGGGACAGCCCCCCGAGCAGTACTTC. Amino acid sequence: CAWRGQPPEQYF.

This chain connects TRBV12-3 or TRBV12-4 to TRBJ2-7, with D possibly TRBD2 on 6 matching bases. V was cut by 6 bases and J by 7 bases, with 13 bases left in between. This CDR3 spans 12 amino acids. The CDR3 here is CASSNSRGEQYF. CDR3 bases: TGTGCCAGCAGCAATTCCCGGGGGGAGCAGTACTTC.

CDR3 sequence: CASSGTSGGTDTQYF. In DNA, the CDR3 is TGTGCCAGCAGCGGAACTAGCGGGGGTACAGATACGCAGTATTTT. The V and J genes are TRBV9 and TRBJ2-3, with 11 bases fitting TRBD2. Trimming at V came to 3 bases and at J to 3 bases, leaving 3 bases not matched to a gene. Germline V lookup: CDR1 SGDLS, CDR2 YYNGEE. The CDR3 sequence is 15 residues long.

This sequence joins TRBV11-2 and TRBJ2-1; perhaps TRBD2 as D (7 bases). The CDR3 is made up of 15 amino acids. CDR1 is SGHAT, CDR2 FQNNGV, per germline. The V and J ends lost 2 bases and 1 base respectively, with 9 bases between them. CDR3 nucleotides: TGTGCCAGCAGCTTACGGGGGGCATCCTACAATGAGCAGTTCTTC. The encoded protein is CASSLRGASYNEQFF.

The chain combines TRBV9 with TRBJ2-1, with 10 bases fitting TRBD2. The germline V gene encodes CDR1 SGDLS and CDR2 YYNGEE. The trim removed 0 bases at V and 10 bases at J, leaving 4 bases unmatched. The CDR3 runs 14 residues. CDR3 protein: CASSVVSSGGEQFF. CDR3 bases: TGTGCCAGCAGCGTAGTTTCTAGCGGGGGAGAGCAGTTCTTC.

The V and J genes are TRBV19 and TRBJ2-3; TRBD1 aligns across 7 bases. Germline-derived CDR1 and CDR2 are LNHDA and SQIVND (reference sequence). V trimming: 6 bases; J trimming: 0 bases; junction bases outside the gene matches: 12. CDR3 length: 17 amino acids. The DNA of the CDR3 is TGTGCCAGTAGCTTAAACCACAGGGGAACTAGCACAGATACGCAGTATTTT. It specifies CASSLNHRGTSTDTQYF.

The chain uses TRBV12-3 or TRBV12-4 and TRBJ1-2, with 9 bases matching TRBD1. The CDR3 sequence is 13 residues long. V gave up 3 bases and J gave up 5 bases; unmatched junction bases: 1. The CDR3 DNA sequence: TGTGCCAGCAGTTTGACAGGGGGGTATGGCTACACCTTC. Translating it yields CASSLTGGYGYTF.